A selection of T cell receptor beta chains follows, all from one sample in a study of shared clonotypes between healthy human individuals. Produced via immunoSEQ multiplex PCR; TCRdb's table is partial and in-frame only. The sample includes about 2.4 million clones, over 85% seen only once; the top ten take 0.36%. The sample comprised naive CD4+ T cells from PBMCs. The receptors shown here come from a man between 18 and 29 years old in good health. Some clones in this sample may be carry-over from other donors' samples. CDR3s include the opening cysteine and the closing phenylalanine or tryptophan. Each record gives: J gene, clone size, D gene, V gene, CDR3 DNA, CDR3 protein. The D gene is left open where the match is weak. The listing skips clone size in some rows; elsewhere it reads once, few, many or a size class.

TRBJ2-1 NA TRBD2 TRBV6-5 TGTGCCAGCAGTTATGAGACTAGCGGGAGTAGTGAGCAGTTCTTC CASSYETSGSSEQFF
TRBJ2-7 NA TRBD2 TRBV28 TGTGCCAGCAGTTTACGAGCGGGACACGAGCAGTACTTC CASSLRAGHEQYF
TRBJ1-1 NA NA TRBV7-2 TGTGCCAGCAGCCGCAGGGCCTTCAACACTGAAGCTTTCTTT CASSRRAFNTEAFF
TRBJ2-5 NA TRBD2 TRBV28 TGTGCCAGCAGTTTATCTCCCCATGCTAGCGGGAGCTATGAGACCCAGTACTTC CASSLSPHASGSYETQYF
TRBJ1-2 NA TRBD1 TRBV29-1 TGCAGCGTTGGGTCAGGGGGCGGCTATGGCTACACCTTC CSVGSGGGYGYTF
TRBJ2-7 NA NA TRBV19 TGTGCCAGTAGTGTCCGGGACTACGAGCAGTACTTC CASSVRDYEQYF
TRBJ1-4 NA TRBD1 TRBV9 TGTGCCAGCAGCGTAGGCCACGGGACAGGGCCTGAAAAACTGTTTTTT CASSVGHGTGPEKLFF
TRBJ2-7 NA NA TRBV18 TGTGCCAGCTCACCACGGGCCCGAGGGTACGAGCAGTACTTC CASSPRARGYEQYF
TRBJ1-1 once NA TRBV5-6 TGTGCCAGCAGCCCTTACTGGAGGCAGGGGTATACTGAAGCTTTCTTT CASSPYWRQGYTEAFF
TRBJ1-1 NA NA TRBV28 TGTGCCAGCAGTACAGCAGCGGAAGCTTTCTTT CASSTAAEAFF
TRBJ2-2 NA NA TRBV9 TGTGCCAGCGGAGGTCGGGCCAGGGAGGACGGGGAGCTGTTTTTT CASGGRAREDGELFF
TRBJ2-7 once NA TRBV5-1 TGCGCCAGCAGCTCCAACTCGGGGCGGCACTACGAGCAGTACTTC CASSSNSGRHYEQYF
TRBJ2-7 NA NA TRBV14 TGTGCCAGCAGCGCCCAGGGGGGCGCGGGGTACTTC CASSAQGGAGYF
TRBJ2-7 NA TRBD2 TRBV5-4 TGTGCCAGCAGCCCGAGTATCAGCGGGAACTACGAGCAGTACTTC CASSPSISGNYEQYF
TRBJ2-7 NA TRBD1 TRBV2 TGTGCCAGCAGTGATGGGACAGGCTACGAGCAGTACTTC CASSDGTGYEQYF
TRBJ2-2 NA NA TRBV18 TGTGCCAGCTCACCAGACGTCGCGAACACCGGGGAGCTGTTTTTT CASSPDVANTGELFF
TRBJ1-2 NA NA TRBV7-2 TGTGCCAGCAGCCCAGGGGTCTACTATGGCTACACCTTC CASSPGVYYGYTF
TRBJ1-1 few TRBD1 TRBV27 TGTGCCAGCAGTTGGTATGGGACAGGGAGGAACACTGAAGCTTTCTTT CASSWYGTGRNTEAFF
TRBJ2-5 NA TRBD2 TRBV10-3 TGTGCCATCAGTGATAGCGGGAGGGCCTCGGAGACCCAGTACTTC CAISDSGRASETQYF
TRBJ1-2 NA NA TRBV6-5 TGTGCCAGCAGTTACCTAGGTGGCTACACCTTC CASSYLGGYTF
TRBJ2-1 NA NA TRBV7-9 TGTGCCAGCAGCCCCCGCGGGAACTCCTACAATGAGCAGTTCTTC CASSPRGNSYNEQFF
TRBJ1-2 once TRBD1 TRBV19 TGTGCCAGTAGTATAACTATTGAGTGGACAGGGGGGCCCCCTCTCTATGGCTACACCTTC CASSITIEWTGGPPLYGYTF
TRBJ1-2 NA NA TRBV15 TGTGCCACCAGCGGGGGGGGCCCGGGATGGGCCTATGGCTACACCTTC CATSGGGPGWAYGYTF
TRBJ2-5 NA TRBD2 TRBV9 TGTGCCAGCAGCGCAGGAATGGCTAGCGGAACGTACCAAGAGACCCAGTACTTC CASSAGMASGTYQETQYF
TRBJ1-2 NA TRBD1 TRBV19 TGTGCCAGTAGTATTACGGACAGGTCCTATGGCTACACCTTC CASSITDRSYGYTF
TRBJ2-5 NA NA TRBV10-2 TGCGCCAGCAATCCCTATAACAGGGAAGAGACCCAGTACTTC CASNPYNREETQYF
TRBJ2-7 NA TRBD1 TRBV6-1 TGTGCCAGCAGTGAACCAGGGGGCTCCAGGATCGAGCAGTACTTC CASSEPGGSRIEQYF
TRBJ1-5 NA TRBD1 TRBV6-1 TGTGCCAGCAGTGAACTCTCTAGGCTACCAGGGGGGTATCAGCCCCAGCATTTT CASSELSRLPGGYQPQHF
TRBJ2-5 NA NA TRBV6-5 TGTGCCAGCAGATTAGGGGGGATACGGGAGACCCAGTACTTC CASRLGGIRETQYF
TRBJ1-5 once TRBD1 TRBV28 TGTGCCAGCAGGTCAGACAGGGCCCACAATCAGCCCCAGCATTTT CASRSDRAHNQPQHF
TRBJ1-1 NA NA TRBV10-3 TGTGCCATCAGTGAGTCAAATTCAGGCGGCAAAGCTTTCTTT CAISESNSGGKAFF